These 21 T cell receptor beta chains originate from one sample sequenced in a study of regulatory T cells in long-lasting Graves disease. CDR3-region Arm-PCR and iRepertoire HTBI primers produced the TCR beta libraries. TCRdb called the multiplex PCR reads again in MiXCR, with one record for every CDR3 protein. The sample carries around 400,000 distinct CDR3 sequences, approximately 15% recorded once. Time point: newly diagnosed GD, antithyroid drugs for less than 3 months. Generation of the TCR library employed RNA extracted from PBMCs. These data were likewise used in another study, on T cells in Graves' hyperthyroidism and ophthalmopathy.

Source: peripheral blood mononuclear cells (PBMCs), taken at new diagnosis, from a patient treated with antithyroid drugs. These receptors were taken from a woman in her 40s with Graves disease.

In regard to this clonotype: This may arise from a read error, as a much more abundant clone is one base away. The chain uses TRBV2 and TRBJ2-5, with 11 bases identical to TRBD2. The CDR3 consists of 17 residues. Per the germline V gene, CDR1 is SNHLY and CDR2 is FYNNEI. Trimming at V came to 6 bases and at J to 11 bases, leaving 20 bases not matched to a gene. CDR3 in amino acids: CASSPTLAGGPNNEQYF. The CDR3 DNA reads TGTGCCAGCAGCCCGACCTTAGCGGGAGGGCCCAACAATGAGCAGTACTTC.

The sample holds many counts of this clonotype. The chain is built from TRBV11-3 and TRBJ2-1; D is perhaps TRBD1 (5 bases). Trimming shortened V by 7 bases and J by 5 bases, and 12 bases separated the two germline ends. CDR3 length equals 13 residues. CDR1 SGHNT and CDR2 YENEEA come from the germline V gene. CDR3 DNA: TGTGCCAGCACCCCACCGACAGACAATGAGCAGTTCTTC. This codes for CASTPPTDNEQFF.

This clonotype was recorded many times. This chain links TRBV3-1 with TRBJ2-3; 8 bases align to TRBD1. This CDR3 has 17 amino acids. V was pared by 0 bases and J by 0 bases, with 5 bases of the junction left unmatched. Germline CDR1 is LGHDT and CDR2 is YNNKEL (reference sequence). In DNA form, the CDR3 reads TGTGCCAGCAGCCAAGAGGGGACAGGAGCTAGCACAGATACGCAGTATTTT. It is translated as CASSQEGTGASTDTQYF.

This clonotype was observed at least ten times. The rearrangement joins TRBV5-1 to TRBJ2-1; D tentatively reads TRBD1 or TRBD2 (6 bases each). V dropped 0 bases and J dropped 7 bases, with 20 bases sitting between them. Germline V gene sequence: CDR1 SGHRS, CDR2 YFSETQ. This CDR3 spans 17 amino acids. In nucleotides, the CDR3 is TGCGCCAGCAGCTTGGCATATCTCGGGGGCGGGATAAATGAGCAGTTCTTC. Protein: CASSLAYLGGGINEQFF.

This clonotype was counted ten times or more. This sequence joins TRBV4-2 and TRBJ2-5; tentatively, D is TRBD1 or TRBD2 (6 bases each). Germline CDR1 and CDR2: LGHNA and YNFKEQ. The CDR3 is made up of 15 amino acids. Trimming removed 0 bases at V and 2 bases at J, with 10 bases between. The CDR3 here is CASSQDPGAQETQYF. The DNA of the CDR3 is TGTGCCAGCAGCCAAGACCCGGGGGCACAAGAGACCCAGTACTTC.

In its sample, this clonotype was seen many times. The V gene is TRBV6-1, the J gene TRBJ1-2; D not resolved. The CDR3 has 12 amino acids. Trimming cost V 10 bases and J 1 base, with 10 bases left between them. Germline CDR1 MNHNS, CDR2 SASEGT. This CDR3 reads CATSRVNYGYTF. The CDR3 DNA reads TGTGCCACCTCCCGGGTTAACTATGGCTACACCTTC.

The CDR3 bases are TGTGCCAGCTCATCAAACCCACCCGGCACAGATACGCAGTATTTT. Amino acid sequence: CASSSNPPGTDTQYF. This chain connects TRBV3-1 to TRBJ2-3; D is ambiguous. Per the germline V gene, CDR1 is LGHDT and CDR2 is YNNKEL (reference sequence). V was cut by 8 bases and J by 1 base, with 16 bases left in between. The length of the CDR3 is 15 residues.

This clonotype was seen at least ten times. This chain uses TRBV28 with TRBJ1-1; D possibly corresponds to TRBD1 (6 bases). Trimming stripped 6 bases from V and 14 bases from J, with 13 bases between. Germline assignment: CDR1 MDHEN and CDR2 SYDVKM. The CDR3 is 10 amino acids. CDR3 DNA: TGTGCCAGCAGCGGACAGACGGTCTTCTTT. Amino acids: CASSGQTVFF.

This clonotype came up many times. The rearrangement links TRBV30 to TRBJ2-1; D uncertain. CDR3 size: 12 residues. The V gene's germline CDR1 is GTSNPN and CDR2 SVGIG (reference sequence). With 2 bases removed from V and 7 bases from J, the gap between germline ends came to 9 bases. CDR3 DNA sequence: TGTGCCTGGAGTTGGCGTTTTAATGAGCAGTTCTTC. It is translated as CAWSWRFNEQFF.

The gene calls are TRBV4-1 and TRBJ2-1; D unclear. Trimming took 3 bases from V and 5 from J, leaving 11 bases between them. Looked up from germline, CDR1 is MGHRA and CDR2 is YSYEKL. The CDR3 sequence is 14 residues long. This chain's CDR3 is CASSQYYENNEQFF. The CDR3, as DNA: TGCGCCAGCAGCCAGTATTACGAGAACAATGAGCAGTTCTTC.

This sequence joins TRBV7-9 and TRBJ2-1; no definite D call. V lost 9 bases and J lost 2, with 11 bases in between. The CDR3 contains 13 residues. CDR1 SEHNR and CDR2 FQNEAQ come from the germline V gene (reference sequence). The CDR3 is CASAIGAYNEQFF. The CDR3 nucleotides read TGTGCCAGTGCCATTGGGGCCTACAATGAGCAGTTCTTC.

This clonotype has ten or more counts. V and J are TRBV11-3 and TRBJ2-6, with 7 bases fitting TRBD2. Germline values: CDR1 SGHNT, CDR2 YENEEA. V shed 5 bases and J 2 bases; nucleotides not matched to a gene: 9. The CDR3 runs to 17 residues. The chain's CDR3 is CASSLRGGRTGANVLTF. Written as DNA, the CDR3 is TGTGCCAGCAGCCTGCGGGGCGGGAGAACTGGGGCCAACGTCCTGACTTTC.

In this sample, this clonotype turned up many times. V and J are TRBV7-9 and TRBJ2-3; D remains unclear. Germline-derived CDR1 and CDR2 are SEHNR and FQNEAQ (reference sequence). V shed 1 base and J shed 6 bases, with 2 bases lying between them. The CDR3 loop spans 11 amino acids. The CDR3 sequence: CASSLEDTQYF. The CDR3 bases are TGTGCCAGCAGCTTAGAGGATACGCAGTATTTT.

Worth noting for this clonotype: This clone may be a read error of a much larger clone one base away. The rearrangement links TRBV27 to TRBJ2-1; D is unresolved. Per germline, CDR1 MNHEY and CDR2 SMNVEV (reference sequence). CDR3 size: 15 residues. CDR3 protein: CASGLSHLIINEQFF. Written as DNA, the CDR3 is TGTGCCAGCGGTTTATCCCACCTCATAATCAATGAGCAGTTCTTC.

This clonotype was recorded many times. The CDR3 loop reads CASSQTDTQYF. The DNA of the CDR3 is TGTGCCAGCAGCCAGACAGATACGCAGTATTTT. The chain joins TRBV3-1 to TRBJ2-3; D is unclear. Germline loops: CDR1 LGHDT, CDR2 YNNKEL (reference sequence). V was clipped by 3 bases and J by 3 bases, with 1 base between them. This CDR3 comprises 11 residues.

This sequence joins TRBV28 and TRBJ2-1; TRBD2 is a possible D gene (5 bases). The CDR3 length is 15 residues. Trimming took 6 bases from V and 5 from J, leaving 17 bases between them. From germline, CDR1 is MDHEN and CDR2 SYDVKM. The CDR3 DNA reads as TGTGCCAGCAGCCCTCACCCTCAACTAGACAATGAGCAGTTCTTC. Translating gives CASSPHPQLDNEQFF.

At least ten counts were recorded for this clonotype. The genes are TRBV7-2 and TRBJ2-3; the D is unclear. The CDR3 has 13 residues. The germline V gene has CDR1 SGHTA and CDR2 FQGNSA. Trimming cost V 3 bases and J 6 bases, with 10 bases left between them. CDR3 sequence (DNA): TGTGCCAGCAGCTTCCAAAAAAGTGATACGCAGTATTTT. It codes for CASSFQKSDTQYF.

At least ten counts were recorded for this clonotype. The chain employs TRBV11-2 and TRBJ2-7; D is unclear. CDR1 and CDR2 (germline): SGHAT, FQNNGV. Trimming left V 1 base short and J 3 bases short, with 10 bases between. The CDR3 sequence is 14 residues long. This CDR3 is CASSLARVFYEQYF. The CDR3 DNA reads as TGTGCCAGCAGCTTAGCCCGGGTCTTCTACGAGCAGTACTTC.

This clonotype occurred many times. The chain uses TRBV12-3 or TRBV12-4 and TRBJ1-2; D is possibly TRBD1 (6 bases). Trimming took off 6 bases at V and 0 bases at J, with 23 bases between the two ends. The CDR3 spans 18 residues. The CDR3 here is CASSLISSGALANYGYTF. The CDR3 DNA follows: TGTGCCAGCAGCCTAATTAGCTCAGGGGCCTTAGCTAACTATGGCTACACCTTC.

At least ten counts were recorded for this clonotype. V is TRBV7-8 and J is TRBJ2-7; no firm D call. This CDR3 region has 20 residues. CDR1 is SGHVS, CDR2 FQNEAQ, per germline. V lost 0 bases and J lost 6, with 30 bases in between. The CDR3 sequence: CASSLARHYDLTPPTSEQYF. The CDR3 DNA is TGTGCCAGCAGCTTAGCGCGCCACTATGATTTAACGCCACCTACGTCCGAGCAGTACTTC.

This clonotype came up a few times. The chain recombines TRBV2 with TRBJ2-7, with 7 bases lining up with TRBD2. The CDR3 extends over 16 amino acids. The V segment lost 6 bases and the J segment 2 bases; nucleotides outside the gene matches: 13. CDR1 and CDR2 from the germline V gene are SNHLY and FYNNEI. CDR3 in amino acids: CASSLQPSGITYEQYF. The CDR3 coding sequence is TGTGCCAGCAGCTTACAACCTAGCGGTATTACCTACGAGCAGTACTTC.